The T cell receptor (beta chain) under discussion was sequenced for a study of blood T cell repertoires in COVID-19 (TCRdb year 2020). Turning to the overall study: Samples covering the acute and convalescent phases of COVID-19 were provided by collaborators in the United States, Italy and Spain. The repertoires were released in a freely available public database meant as a resource for research on the immune response to SARS-CoV-2. Subjects who had been exposed to COVID-19, were actively infected with it, or had recovered from it provided the deeply sampled blood TCRbeta repertoires that made up the dataset. Where available, HLA class I and class II types were obtained from metadata supplied by the sample provider rather than from assay-based typing. The material from the prospective study consisted of cDNA or gDNA derived from T cells, B-cell-depleted T cells, or PBMCs. The samples were drawn from two sources: the first 160 participants of the ongoing ImmuneRACE study, and about 1,300 subjects contributed by 6 global collaborators. Nearly every sample came with metadata listing a de-identified subject ID, COVID-19 status, age in years and sex. What the study reported, not specific to this receptor: Clinical and demographic metadata were provided uncurated, with the amount varying by source and participant.

As to this clone: Its recognized antigen is unknown. Base qualities are not provided; no much larger clone lies one nucleotide away.

Each collaborating institution followed its own protocols to collect whole blood in K2EDTA tubes. For TCRbeta analysis, collaborators shipped samples in one of three forms: frozen whole blood, isolated PBMCs, or DNA extracted from either of those sample types. Sequences ENHRY (CDR1) and SYGVKD (CDR2) are obtained from the germline V gene. From V the trimming removes 10 bases and from J it removes 3 bases, while the gene matches leave 5 bases of the junction unaccounted for. Including cysteine and phenylalanine, the CDR3 has 13 amino acids. Kept here is only the CDR3 DNA, which spans 39 bases and is read in frame from base 1. TCRbeta CDR3 regions were amplified from genomic DNA by means of the immunoSEQ Assay, a bias-controlled multiplex PCR. Per the original workflow: The number of nucleated cells in each sample was estimated by amplification of reference gene primers within the assay. Sequence reads were collapsed and filtered to measure the absolute abundance of every unique TCRbeta CDR3 rearrangement. Productive Simpson clonality was computed per sample as the square root of Simpson's diversity index over productive rearrangements. TCRdb stores this immuneACCESS table with in-frame sequences only. Part of the clones is absent; in the studies checked, under half of the shortfall reflects unresolved V genes, and no reason is known for the rest. D and trimming come from the DNA, and the V and J calls and clone size come from that table. For this sample there are approximately 55,000 clones; 90% appear just once. The top ten clones comprise about 6% of the sample.

Recombination connected TRBV10-3 to TRBJ2-3; 9 nucleotides in the junction match TRBD1. This receptor was obtained from a man aged 40-50 years with acute or convalescent COVID-19. The sample was peripheral blood. The CDR3 corresponds to CATGQGSTDTQYF. The DNA sequence follows: TGTGCCACCGGACAGGGGTCGACAGATACGCAGTATTTT.